The 14 T cell receptor beta chains presented below share a single source sample, sequenced in a study of identical twins. TCRdb redid the calling of the 5' RACE reads with MiXCR, one entry per CDR3 protein. The sample records hundreds of thousands of distinct CDR3 sequences, around 12% being singletons. This sample also appeared in a second study, on yellow fever vaccine responses in identical twins.

Sequencing used PBMCs. Every receptor here comes from a woman aged 18-30 years in good health.

The chain employs TRBV24-1 and TRBJ2-1; the match to TRBD1 covers 8 bases. Germline CDR1 and CDR2: KGHDR and SFDVKD. The J segment lost 8 bases and the V segment lost 1 base, leaving 3 bases of the junction unmatched. The CDR3 covers 14 residues. The CDR3 bases are TGTGCCACCAGTGATTTCACAGGGGGTCATGAGCAGTTCTTC. Protein sequence: CATSDFTGGHEQFF.

The chain joins TRBV10-3 to TRBJ1-1; D may be TRBD1 (6 bases). This CDR3 region has 13 residues. V was clipped by 8 bases and J by 0 bases, with 10 bases between them. Germline assignment: CDR1 ENHRY and CDR2 SYGVKD. The CDR3 region is CAIQGRMNTEAFF. Written as DNA, the CDR3 is TGTGCCATCCAGGGGAGAATGAACACTGAAGCTTTCTTT.

This clonotype has only a few counts. The V call is TRBV6-1, the J call TRBJ2-5; perhaps D is TRBD1 or TRBD2 (6 bases each). The V gene's germline CDR1 is MNHNS and CDR2 SASEGT. The V end was cut by 7 bases, the J end by 1 base, with 10 bases between. The CDR3 sequence is 13 residues long. CDR3 bases: TGTGCCAGCAAGTGGGGGGCCCAAGAGACCCAGTACTTC. It specifies CASKWGAQETQYF.

A few counts support this clonotype. The chain recombines TRBV28 with TRBJ2-3, with 8 nucleotides matching TRBD2. There are 15 residues in the CDR3. V lost 4 bases and J lost 2; bases outside the gene matches: 5. Germline V gene sequence: CDR1 MDHEN, CDR2 SYDVKM. The CDR3 sequence is CASSSSGPYTDTQYF. CDR3 sequence (DNA): TGTGCCAGCAGTTCTAGCGGGCCTTACACAGATACGCAGTATTTT.

The V gene is TRBV7-9, the J gene TRBJ1-4; D is unresolved. The CDR3 loop spans 13 amino acids. Germline lookup yields CDR1 SEHNR and CDR2 FQNEAQ (reference sequence). The germline V and J ends were trimmed by 1 base and 16 bases, with 16 bases remaining between them. CDR3 region: CASSLEGQATGFF. The CDR3 nucleotides read TGTGCCAGCAGCTTAGAAGGTCAGGCAACGGGGTTTTTT.

This clonotype appeared a few times. The J gene is TRBJ1-4, the V gene TRBV9; D is possibly TRBD1 (5 bases). The ends were cut back, 2 bases at V and 5 bases at J, with 10 bases in the middle. The germline CDR1 and CDR2 sequences are SGDLS and YYNGEE. This CDR3 spans 14 amino acids. The CDR3 DNA sequence: TGTGCCAGCAGCGTGACAGCAAAGAATGAAAAACTGTTTTTT. Residues: CASSVTAKNEKLFF.

The V call is TRBV14, the J call TRBJ2-7; 10 nucleotides align to TRBD2. Germline CDR1 is SGHDN and CDR2 is FVKESK. This CDR3 region has 23 residues. Unmatched junction bases numbered 30, after V lost 1 base and J lost 6 bases. In DNA form, the CDR3 reads TGTGCCAGCAGCCAAGTCGGGATTGTGCCGTTGAGTAGCGGGAGGCATTTTCCGGGCGAGCAGTACTTC. Its translation is CASSQVGIVPLSSGRHFPGEQYF.

This chain uses TRBV11-2 with TRBJ2-5; 12 bases are shared with TRBD1. CDR3 length: 19 residues. The V gene's germline CDR1 is SGHAT and CDR2 FQNNGV. Trimming at V came to 5 bases and at J to 2 bases, leaving 15 bases not matched to a gene. This CDR3 reads CASSPSRDRGPITQETQYF. DNA for the CDR3: TGTGCCAGCAGCCCAAGCCGGGACAGGGGGCCTATTACTCAAGAGACCCAGTACTTC. Full variable domain (remainder filled in from reference TRBV11-2 and TRBJ2-5): EAGVAQSPRYKIIEKRQSVAFWCNPISGHATLYWYQQILGQGPKLLIQFQNNGVVDDSQLPKDRFSAERLKGVDSTLKIQPAKLEDSAVYLCASSPSRDRGPITQETQYFGPGTRLLVL.

The chain uses TRBV5-1 and TRBJ2-5, with a tentative D call TRBD1 (5 bases). The germline gives CDR1 SGHRS, CDR2 YFSETQ. With 0 bases removed from V and 0 bases from J, the gap between germline ends came to 12 bases. The CDR3 runs 16 residues. In DNA, the CDR3 is TGCGCCAGCAGCTTGGCCGTTTCAGGGTACCAAGAGACCCAGTACTTC. This codes for CASSLAVSGYQETQYF.

This clonotype has just a few counts. The chain uses TRBV7-8 and TRBJ2-7, with TRBD2 as a possible D gene (5 bases). V lost 4 bases and J 6 bases, leaving 16 bases between the germline ends. Germline values: CDR1 SGHVS, CDR2 FQNEAQ. The CDR3 extends over 14 amino acids. The CDR3 region is CASSSWTGVGEQYF. CDR3 DNA: TGTGCCAGCAGCTCCTGGACTGGTGTAGGCGAGCAGTACTTC.

The chain links TRBV5-1 to TRBJ2-5, with TRBD2 matching 10 bases. Germline V CDR1 and CDR2: SGHRS, YFSETQ. Germline trimming cut 3 bases from V and 5 bases from J; bases unmatched to any gene: 10. The CDR3 sequence is 16 residues long. The CDR3 coding sequence is TGCGCCAGCAGCTCGCCTGGACTAGCGGAACTGGAGACCCAGTACTTC. Translated: CASSSPGLAELETQYF.

The chain links TRBV24-1 to TRBJ2-7; D perhaps matches TRBD2 (5 bases). Trimming stripped 5 bases from V and 5 bases from J, with 9 bases between. Per germline, CDR1 KGHDR and CDR2 SFDVKD. The CDR3 length is 12 residues. The CDR3 DNA reads TGTGCCACCAGTGGCCTAGCAAACGAGCAGTACTTC. Encoded protein: CATSGLANEQYF.

The chain recombines TRBV10-1 with TRBJ2-2; D unclear. The CDR3 totals 16 residues. Germline V CDR1 and CDR2: WNHNN, SYGVQD (reference sequence). Between the trimmed V and J ends, which lost 4 bases and 2 bases, there was a span of 14 bases. The CDR3 nucleotides read TGCGCCAGCAGTGGTGATTTTGGCAGAAACACCGGGGAGCTGTTTTTT. Protein: CASSGDFGRNTGELFF.

The table lists this clonotype with a few counts. V and J are TRBV29-1 and TRBJ2-3; possibly TRBD2 for D (6 bases). V was pared by 7 bases and J by 2 bases, with 16 bases between. CDR3 length: 14 residues. CDR1 SQVTM and CDR2 ANQGSEA come from the germline V gene. As DNA, the CDR3 is TGCAGCGCCGCGATGGGAGGTGTCACAGATACGCAGTATTTT. This codes for CSAAMGGVTDTQYF.